Sequencing of this TCR beta chain was carried out in a study of blood T cell repertoires in COVID-19. Whole-study context: Samples taken during acute and convalescent COVID-19 were collected in the United States, Italy and Spain. T cells, B-cell-depleted T cells, or PBMCs provided the cDNA or gDNA that served as material.

This clone was seen a handful of times. Participants, about 18 to 95 years old, spanned 25 or so US areas. Either two negative PCRs, clearance, or symptom resolution qualified Cohort 3 donors as recovered. V was clipped by 0 bases and J by 4 bases, with 13 bases between them. The CDR3 consists of 15 residues. Germline V gene sequence: CDR1 SGHRS, CDR2 YFSETQ. TCRdb's table, derived via immunoSEQ multiplex PCR, lists solely in-frame clones and lacks some. The table records 150,000 or so clones, over 80% of them present only once. The material sequenced was PBMCs or T cells enriched from blood (not recorded which). The V gene is TRBV5-1, the J gene TRBJ1-2; D is unresolved. The TCR sequence derives from a woman aged 55-69 years who had recovered from COVID-19. The CDR3 sequence is CASSLDGQSTYGYTF. Here the CDR3 DNA reads TGCGCCAGCAGCTTGGATGGGCAGTCAACCTATGGCTACACCTTC.